This passage covers 18 T cell receptor beta chains from one sample sequenced in a study of blood T cell repertoires in COVID-19. TCRdb's copy holds only in-frame clones and misses some; the assay was immunoSEQ multiplex PCR. The sample shows about 140,000 clones, roughly 84% of them seen only once. The sample consisted of peripheral blood. These receptor sequences come from a woman aged 55 to 70 with acute or convalescent COVID-19.

The chain couples TRBV7-2 to TRBJ1-6, with TRBD1 as a possible D gene (5 bases). Germline CDR1 reads SGHTA; CDR2 reads FQGNSA. Trimming removed 2 bases from V and 6 bases from J, with 8 bases in between. The CDR3 runs to 14 residues. Here the CDR3 reads CASSLPGSNSPLHF. CDR3 in DNA: TGTGCCAGCAGCTTACCAGGGTCTAATTCACCCCTCCACTTT.

The CDR3: CASSEAARSTQYF. CDR3 nucleotides: TGTGCCAGCAGTGAAGCGGCTAGGTCTACGCAGTATTTT. This rearrangement joins TRBV2 to TRBJ2-3, with no clear D. V was cut by 0 bases and J by 8 bases, with 9 bases left in between. Germline V lookup: CDR1 SNHLY, CDR2 FYNNEI. This CDR3 region has 13 residues. The full variable domain, completed using reference TRBV2 and TRBJ2-3, is EPEVTQTPSHQVTQMGQEVILRCVPISNHLYFYWYRQILGQKVEFLVSFYNNEISEKSEIFDDQFSVERPDGSNFTLKIRSTKLEDSAMYFCASSEAARSTQYFGPGTRLTVL.

The chain has TRBV5-1 and TRBJ2-2; possibly TRBD2 for D (6 bases). Looked up from germline, CDR1 is SGHRS and CDR2 is YFSETQ. This CDR3 spans 17 amino acids. V lost 1 base and J 4 bases, leaving 17 bases between the germline ends. The CDR3 region is CASSLPGRNPSTGELFF. Written as DNA, the CDR3 is TGCGCCAGCAGCTTGCCAGGGAGGAATCCGAGCACCGGGGAGCTGTTTTTT. Using reference TRBV5-1 and TRBJ2-2 for the parts outside the CDR3, the full variable domain is KAGVTQTPRYLIKTRGQQVTLSCSPISGHRSVSWYQQTPGQGLQFLFEYFSETQRNKGNFPGRFSGRQFSNSRSEMNVSTLELGDSALYLCASSLPGRNPSTGELFFGEGSRLTVL.

This chain connects TRBV4-2 to TRBJ2-3; D unclear. V was pared by 0 bases and J by 4 bases, with 17 bases between. Germline CDR1 reads LGHNA; CDR2 reads YNFKEQ. The CDR3 covers 17 residues. The CDR3 loop reads CASSQDIARGGADTQYF. In DNA form, the CDR3 reads TGTGCCAGCAGCCAAGATATTGCTAGAGGTGGAGCAGATACGCAGTATTTT.

The rearrangement uses TRBV19 and TRBJ2-2; D ambiguous. The germline V gene has CDR1 LNHDA and CDR2 SQIVND (reference sequence). The V end lost 3 bases, the J end lost 0 bases, and 8 bases lay between the germline ends. This CDR3 contains 15 residues. The CDR3 DNA sequence: TGTGCCAGTAGTATCCGAGGCGCGAACACCGGGGAGCTGTTTTTT. Protein sequence: CASSIRGANTGELFF.

CDR3 DNA: TGTGCCAGCAGCGTAGGAGGGGGGGATCCTGGAAACACCATATATTTT. This encodes CASSVGGGDPGNTIYF. This rearrangement joins TRBV9 to TRBJ1-3; tentative D call: TRBD1 (6 bases). Trimming took off 0 bases at V and 2 bases at J, with 12 bases between the two ends. CDR1 and CDR2 from the germline V gene are SGDLS and YYNGEE. The CDR3 has 16 amino acids.

V is TRBV19 and J is TRBJ1-5; perhaps TRBD1 as D (6 bases). The CDR3 length is 19 residues. V was clipped by 0 bases and J by 0 bases, with 18 bases between them. Germline V gene data show CDR1 as LNHDA and CDR2 as SQIVND (reference sequence). The CDR3 region is CASSIEMGALFYSNQPQHF. The DNA for the CDR3 is TGTGCCAGTAGTATAGAGATGGGGGCCTTGTTTTATAGCAATCAGCCCCAGCATTTT.

V and J are TRBV27 and TRBJ1-1, with D hard to call. V lost 8 bases, J lost 1 base, and 5 bases lay in between. CDR1 and CDR2 from the germline V gene are MNHEY and SMNVEV (reference sequence). The CDR3 totals 11 residues. CDR3: CASFWNTEAFF. The CDR3 DNA sequence: TGTGCCAGCTTCTGGAACACTGAAGCTTTCTTT.

V gene TRBV5-1 combines with J gene TRBJ2-5; TRBD2 matches at 12 bases. This CDR3 has 17 amino acids. The V gene end was trimmed by 0 bases and the J gene end by 7 bases; junction bases not matched to a gene: 10. Germline V gene data show CDR1 as SGHRS and CDR2 as YFSETQ. The CDR3 coding sequence is TGCGCCAGCAGCTTGGGACTAGCGGGGGCCCTGCTTCGGACCCAGTACTTC. Its translation is CASSLGLAGALLRTQYF.

The J gene is TRBJ1-2, the V gene TRBV12-3 or TRBV12-4; D is uncertain. V dropped 3 bases and J dropped 11 bases, with 13 bases sitting between them. The CDR3 covers 12 residues. The CDR3 bases are TGTGCCAGCAGTTTGGGTTCATGGGAGTACACCTTC. As protein: CASSLGSWEYTF.

This clone has just one count. The J gene is TRBJ2-3, the V gene TRBV19, with a possible D match to TRBD2 (6 bases). This CDR3 spans 15 amino acids. Germline V gene data show CDR1 as LNHDA and CDR2 as SQIVND (reference sequence). Trimming pared 3 bases from V and 0 bases from J, leaving 10 bases between. DNA for the CDR3: TGTGCCAGTAGTATGGGACTCGCTAGCACAGATACGCAGTATTTT. Its protein is CASSMGLASTDTQYF.

The rearrangement uses TRBV5-4 and TRBJ2-7; 8 positions agree with TRBD2. The CDR3 extends over 15 amino acids. In germline, CDR1 is SGHNT, CDR2 YYREEE (reference sequence). The junction had 8 bases not matched to a gene; V was cut back by 2 bases and J by 4 bases. As DNA, the CDR3 is TGTGCCAGCAGCTTCACTCGGGGGGGTGCTTACGAGCAGTACTTC. Protein sequence: CASSFTRGGAYEQYF.

V is TRBV29-1 and J is TRBJ1-1; 8 bases are shared with TRBD1. V gave up 8 bases and J gave up 0 bases; unmatched junction bases: 11. This CDR3 has 15 residues. Per the germline V gene, CDR1 is SQVTM and CDR2 is ANQGSEA. CDR3 amino acids: CSTLGGTGMNTEAFF. CDR3 nucleotide sequence: TGCAGCACCTTGGGAGGGACAGGAATGAACACTGAAGCTTTCTTT.

The genes are TRBV5-6 and TRBJ2-5; TRBD1 aligns across 7 bases. V lost 2 bases to trimming and J lost 3 bases; unmatched junction nucleotides: 4. This CDR3 spans 14 amino acids. Germline CDR1 is SGHDT and CDR2 is YYEEEE. The CDR3 protein is CASSLQGPKETQYF. CDR3 in DNA: TGTGCCAGCAGCTTACAGGGGCCTAAAGAGACCCAGTACTTC. Filled out from reference TRBV5-6 and TRBJ2-5, the complete variable domain reads DAGVTQSPTHLIKTRGQQVTLRCSPKSGHDTVSWYQQALGQGPQFIFQYYEEEERQRGNFPDRFSGHQFPNYSSELNVNALLLGDSALYLCASSLQGPKETQYFGPGTRLLVL.

The table lists this clone with a few counts. The CDR3 coding sequence is TGTGCCAGCGCTTCCCTCGGGGGGGCACGAGGGTCCCAGTACTTC. It specifies CASASLGGARGSQYF. The chain recombines TRBV7-9 with TRBJ2-5; 8 positions agree with TRBD2. The V segment lost 8 bases and the J segment 9 bases; nucleotides outside the gene matches: 17. In germline, CDR1 is SEHNR, CDR2 FQNEAQ (reference sequence). This CDR3 contains 15 residues.

The rearrangement uses TRBV4-1 and TRBJ2-3; no definite D call. The germline gives CDR1 MGHRA, CDR2 YSYEKL. The CDR3 loop spans 15 amino acids. Trimming shortened V by 3 bases and J by 0 bases, and 10 bases separated the two germline ends. CDR3: CASSHVVTSTDTQYF. The CDR3 nucleotides read TGCGCCAGCAGCCACGTAGTTACTAGCACAGATACGCAGTATTTT.

The gene calls are TRBV10-3 and TRBJ1-2; 8 nucleotides agree with TRBD1. The ends lost 6 bases at V and 7 bases at J; junction bases unmatched: 10. Germline V gives CDR1 ENHRY, CDR2 SYGVKD. The CDR3 is made up of 14 amino acids. This chain's CDR3 is CAISQGDRQGGYTF. DNA for the CDR3: TGTGCCATCAGCCAGGGGGACAGGCAAGGTGGCTACACCTTC.

The rearrangement joins TRBV12-3 or TRBV12-4 to TRBJ2-5; no reliable D call. The V gene lost 1 base and the J gene lost 5 bases, with 8 bases spanning the gap. The CDR3 contains 13 residues. DNA of the CDR3: TGTGCCAGCAGTTTAGGGTTGCGGGAGACCCAGTACTTC. Protein product: CASSLGLRETQYF.